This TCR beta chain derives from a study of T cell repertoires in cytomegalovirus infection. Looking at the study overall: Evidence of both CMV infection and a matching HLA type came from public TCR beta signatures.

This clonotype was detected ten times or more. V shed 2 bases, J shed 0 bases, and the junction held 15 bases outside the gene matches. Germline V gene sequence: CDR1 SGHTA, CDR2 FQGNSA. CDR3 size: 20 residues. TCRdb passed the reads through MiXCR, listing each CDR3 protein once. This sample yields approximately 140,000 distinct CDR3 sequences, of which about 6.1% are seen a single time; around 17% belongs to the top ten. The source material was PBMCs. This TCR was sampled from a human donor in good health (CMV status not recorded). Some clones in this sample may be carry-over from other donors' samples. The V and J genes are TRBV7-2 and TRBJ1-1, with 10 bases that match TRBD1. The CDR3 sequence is CASSLSRDRGMLAMNTEAFF. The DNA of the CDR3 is TGTGCCAGCAGCTTAAGCCGGGACAGGGGAATGCTGGCCATGAACACTGAAGCTTTCTTT.